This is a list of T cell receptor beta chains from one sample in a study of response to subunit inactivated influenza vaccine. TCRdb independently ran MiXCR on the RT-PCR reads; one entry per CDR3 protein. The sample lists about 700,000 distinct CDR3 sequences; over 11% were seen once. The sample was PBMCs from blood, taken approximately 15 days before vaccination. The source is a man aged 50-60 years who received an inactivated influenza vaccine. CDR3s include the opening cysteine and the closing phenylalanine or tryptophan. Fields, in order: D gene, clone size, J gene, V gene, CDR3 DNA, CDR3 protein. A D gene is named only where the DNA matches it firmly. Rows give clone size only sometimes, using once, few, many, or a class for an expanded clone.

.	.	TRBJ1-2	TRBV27	TGTGCCAGCAGTTTCGTGGACAGAGCTAACTATGGCTACACCTTC	CASSFVDRANYGYTF
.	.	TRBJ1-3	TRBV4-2	TGTGCCAGCAGCCAAGAGGCAGGGATCGGAAACACCATATATTTT	CASSQEAGIGNTIYF
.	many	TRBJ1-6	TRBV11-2	TGTGCCAGCAGCGCGAGGAGCTCCCGCACCCTCCACTTT	CASSARSSRTLHF
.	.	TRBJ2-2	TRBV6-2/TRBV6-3	TGTGCCAGCACCACGGGCGGGATCGGCACCGGGGAGCTGTTTTTT	CASTTGGIGTGELFF
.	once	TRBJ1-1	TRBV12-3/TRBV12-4	TGTGCCAGCAGTACATACGGGGACACTGAAGCTTTCTTT	CASSTYGDTEAFF
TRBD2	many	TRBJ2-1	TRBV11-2	TGTGCCAGCAGCTTAGAGCCGGGACTAGTGTACAATGAGCAGTTCTTC	CASSLEPGLVYNEQFF
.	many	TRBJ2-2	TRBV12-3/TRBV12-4	TGTGCCAGTACAGGTGCCAACACCGGGGAGCTGTTTTTT	CASTGANTGELFF
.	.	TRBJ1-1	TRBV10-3	TGTGCCATCAGTGAGCCTTTAATTGGACAGAACACTGAAGCTTTCTTT	CAISEPLIGQNTEAFF
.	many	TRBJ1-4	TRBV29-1	TGCAGCGCCCTTGTTGGAGAAAAACTGTTTTTT	CSALVGEKLFF
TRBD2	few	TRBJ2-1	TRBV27	TGTGCCAGCAGTTACCTTCAAGCGGGAGGAGGGGACAATGAGCAGTTCTTC	CASSYLQAGGGDNEQFF
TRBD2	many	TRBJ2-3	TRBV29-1	TGCAGCGTTGAGACGGGAGGGCCTACAGATACGCAGTATTTT	CSVETGGPTDTQYF
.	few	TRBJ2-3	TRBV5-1	TGCGCCAGCAGCTTGTCGGGGTACAGCACAGATACGCAGTATTTT	CASSLSGYSTDTQYF
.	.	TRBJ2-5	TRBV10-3	TGTGCCATCAGAGGACCCAAGGGGGAGACCCAGTACTTC	CAIRGPKGETQYF
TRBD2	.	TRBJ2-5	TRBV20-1	TGCAGTGCTGGGCCTCGGACTAGCGGCCAACCATGGGAGACCCAGTACTTC	CSAGPRTSGQPWETQYF
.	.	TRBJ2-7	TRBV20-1	TGCAGTGCCCAGCATAGCGACTCCTACGAGCAGTACTTC	CSAQHSDSYEQYF
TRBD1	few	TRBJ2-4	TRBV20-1	TGCAGTGCTAGGAGGGGGACAGACAAAAACATTCAGTACTTC	CSARRGTDKNIQYF
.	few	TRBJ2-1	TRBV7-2	TGTGCCAGCAGCCCCCGACACTTTAATGAGCAGTTCTTC	CASSPRHFNEQFF
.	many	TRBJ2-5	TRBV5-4	TGTGCCAGCAGCTTTGGACAGCAAGAGACCCAGTACTTC	CASSFGQQETQYF
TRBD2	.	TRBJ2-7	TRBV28	TGTGCCAGCAGCCCTACTAGCGGGGGCTCCTACGAGCAGTACTTC	CASSPTSGGSYEQYF
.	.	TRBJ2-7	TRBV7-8	TGTGCCAGCAGCCGCCCCCCGGGACGTTCCTACGAGCAGTACTTC	CASSRPPGRSYEQYF
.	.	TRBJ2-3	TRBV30	TGTGCCTGGAGTCTCGAGGTCGGGGTTGAGGGCACAGATACGCAGTATTTT	CAWSLEVGVEGTDTQYF
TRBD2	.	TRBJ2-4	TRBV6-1	TGTGCCAGCAGTGAGGTCTCACTAGCGGGGATTGATGCCAAAAACATTCAGTACTTC	CASSEVSLAGIDAKNIQYF
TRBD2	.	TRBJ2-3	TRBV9	TGTGCCAGCAGCGTGGAGGCCTTAAGGACTAGTGTCACAGATACGCAGTATTTT	CASSVEALRTSVTDTQYF
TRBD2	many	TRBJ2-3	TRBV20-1	TGCAGTGCTAGAGACTTGGGCGGGGGTGCAGAGTATACGCAGTATTTT	CSARDLGGGAEYTQYF